Described below is a single T cell receptor (beta chain) sequence and its context. The antigen remains undetermined. The source of the sample is a study of T-cell reconstitution after alpha-beta-depleted transplantation in children. Unique molecular identifiers were built into the TCRbeta library. Using its own MiXCR run on the PCR reads, TCRdb lists one record per CDR3 protein. Seen here are 780,000 or so distinct CDR3 sequences, about 16% observed once, and the top ten hold approximately 5%. Per germline, CDR1 SGHDT and CDR2 YYEEEE. Between the trimmed V and J ends, which lost 0 bases and 6 bases, there was a span of 13 bases. The CDR3 totals 14 residues. Findings and caveats of the study: A year had passed since transplant, and T-cell counts and diversity by then came mostly from newly produced T cells.

J is TRBJ2-7 and V is TRBV5-6; D might be TRBD2 (6 bases). This sequence was found in a male patient aged 10-17 years who had a stem cell transplant for acute lymphoblastic leukemia, so the T cells may come from the graft donor. The sequenced sample was PBMCs, mostly from graft donor cells, obtained 360 days after TCRalphabeta/CD19-depleted stem cell transplant. The CDR3 nucleotides are TGTGCCAGCAGCTTGGAGGCAGGGAGGAGCGAGCAGTACTTC. Protein: CASSLEAGRSEQYF.